This T cell receptor beta chain comes out of a study of PD-1 blockade in classical Hodgkin lymphoma. Repertoires were generated with immunoSEQ multiplex PCR, while TCRdb's copy carries only in-frame clones and drops some. The sample shows about 47,000 clones, around 90% of them seen only once. Indicated time point: cycle 4 day 1 (C4D1), after less than seven weeks of nivolumab. With no exception, relapse followed autologous stem cell transplantation in all patients, and brentuximab vedotin exposure varied. Per the germline V gene, CDR1 is MNHNY and CDR2 is SVGAGI (reference sequence). The CDR3 consists of 13 residues. Whole-study results and caveats: Patients were excluded if nivolumab began under 1 year after ASCT (the autologous transplant). According to reports, newly diagnosed patients had lower baseline TCR diversity than healthy donors, and relapsed/refractory patients had lower baseline TCR diversity still. Newly diagnosed patients and complete responders had comparable diversity at baseline.

On this clone: Its cognate antigen is unknown. Sequence at one end of the junction differs from germline and may be a read error.

The sequencing used peripheral blood mononuclear cells (PBMCs), collected before the fourth cycle of nivolumab. V gene TRBV6-6 combines with J gene TRBJ2-7, with 11 bases fitting TRBD1. This clonotype was obtained from a human donor with classical Hodgkin lymphoma. The CDR3 loop reads CASRGQGVMGMDF. CDR3 nucleotide sequence: TGTGCCAGCAGGGGACAGGGGGTAATGGGGATGGACTTC.